This passage covers 2 T cell receptor beta chains from one sample sequenced in a study of blood T cell repertoires in COVID-19. Repertoires were generated with immunoSEQ multiplex PCR, while TCRdb's copy carries only in-frame clones and drops some. The sample contains a few hundred thousand clones, 70% to 90% of which appear only once. The source material was PBMCs or T cells enriched from blood (not recorded which). Receptor source: a woman between 40 and 50 years old with acute COVID-19.

The rearrangement links TRBV7-3 to TRBJ1-1; TRBD1 is a possible D gene (6 bases). Trimming removed 6 bases from V and 6 bases from J, with 14 bases in between. This CDR3 comprises 13 residues. The germline V gene encodes CDR1 SGHTA and CDR2 FQGTGA. The DNA for the CDR3 is TGTGCCAGCAGAGTAGGGGGTTTCCCTGAAGCTTTCTTT. Translating it yields CASRVGGFPEAFF. The full variable domain, completed using reference TRBV7-3 and TRBJ1-1, is GAGVSQTPSNKVTEKGKYVELRCDPISGHTALYWYRQSLGQGPEFLIYFQGTGAADDSGLPNDRFFAVRPEGSVSTLKIQRTERGDSAVYLCASRVGGFPEAFFGQGTRLTVV.

This clone has a single count. V is TRBV5-1 and J is TRBJ2-1, with TRBD1 matching 8 bases. This CDR3 comprises 15 residues. V gave up 0 bases and J gave up 14 bases; unmatched junction bases: 13. The germline gives CDR1 SGHRS, CDR2 YFSETQ. CDR3 DNA: TGCGCCAGCAGCTTGGTTGGACAGGGTAGGGGGAAGGAGTTCTTC. Amino acids: CASSLVGQGRGKEFF. Drawing the rest from reference TRBV5-1 and TRBJ2-1, the complete variable domain is KAGVTQTPRYLIKTRGQQVTLSCSPISGHRSVSWYQQTPGQGLQFLFEYFSETQRNKGNFPGRFSGRQFSNSRSEMNVSTLELGDSALYLCASSLVGQGRGKEFFGPGTRLTVL.